This T cell receptor (beta chain) was sequenced in a study of blood T cells in healthy people across ages. Study observations and caveats: Diversity figures derived from one million T cells were judged to underestimate the true value. Using unsorted PBMCs precluded a conclusive naive versus antigen-experienced comparison.

Per germline, CDR1 MNHEY and CDR2 SMNVEV (reference sequence). Trimming took off 2 bases at V and 2 bases at J, with 7 bases between the two ends. This CDR3 is 14 amino acids long. On this clonotype: Its antigen is unidentified.

Alongside a J-beta primer mix, a sample-barcoded 5' primer served in a second PCR lasting about 7 to 12 cycles. No fewer than 2.5 million CDR3-containing paired-end reads came from each sample. TCRdb re-derived calls from the 5' RACE reads in MiXCR, one entry per CDR3 protein. The data show roughly 790,000 distinct CDR3 sequences, roughly 45% seen once. Sequencing used blood. The sequence came from a woman aged 60-70 years in good health. The V call is TRBV27, the J call TRBJ2-1; no clear D gene. In DNA form, the CDR3 reads TGTGCCAGCAGTTTACAGGAGACCTACAATGAGCAGTTCTTC. Protein: CASSLQETYNEQFF.